This TCR beta chain is from a study of T-cell reconstitution after alpha-beta-depleted transplantation in children. General study points: Reportedly, roughly two months post-transplant, alpha-beta T cells arose from several hundred expanded graft clones.

A note on this clonotype: What it binds is not known.

As it was prepared, the TCRbeta library received unique molecular identifiers. TCRdb independently ran MiXCR on the PCR reads; one entry per CDR3 protein. The sample has 500,000 or so distinct CDR3 sequences, over 9.5% seen once. The material sequenced was PBMCs, mostly from graft donor cells, taken 180 days after TCRalphabeta/CD19-depleted stem cell transplant. The clonotype originates from a female patient aged 2-15 years who had a stem cell transplant for aplastic anemia, so the T cells may come from the graft donor.

The CDR3 DNA reads TGCGCCAGCAGCTTGACTTATTCAAGGACGGACGAGCACGAGCAGTACTTC. Protein: CASSLTYSRTDEHEQYF. The chain couples TRBV5-1 to TRBJ2-7, with D unresolved. This CDR3 spans 17 amino acids. Germline values: CDR1 SGHRS, CDR2 YFSETQ. V lost 1 base and J 5 bases, leaving 22 bases between the germline ends.